The 32 T cell receptor beta chains in this list originate from one sample, sequenced in a study of blood T cell repertoires in COVID-19. The assay was immunoSEQ multiplex PCR, and TCRdb's table has in-frame clones only and misses some. The table includes some 360,000 clones, more than 75% detected once. The specimen sequenced was peripheral blood. The receptors here all came from a woman in her fifties or sixties with COVID-19, enrolled during active disease.

The gene calls are TRBV6-5 and TRBJ1-6, with a possible D match to TRBD1 (6 bases). Per germline, CDR1 MNHEY and CDR2 SVGAGI. Trimming left V 4 bases short and J 5 bases short, with 9 bases between. This CDR3 contains 14 residues. This CDR3 is CASSWTDNNSPLHF. The CDR3 DNA sequence: TGTGCCAGCAGTTGGACAGATAATAATTCACCCCTCCACTTT.

The chain has TRBV7-3 and TRBJ2-6; D is uncertain. With 1 base removed from V and 6 bases from J, the gap between germline ends came to 19 bases. The CDR3 runs 18 residues. Germline values: CDR1 SGHTA, CDR2 FQGTGA. CDR3 nucleotides: TGTGCCAGCAGCTTAATTATCGGCGGCCCACGGGTGGCCAACGTCCTGACTTTC. Its translation is CASSLIIGGPRVANVLTF. The full variable domain, with the rest looked up from reference TRBV7-3 and TRBJ2-6, is GAGVSQTPSNKVTEKGKYVELRCDPISGHTALYWYRQSLGQGPEFLIYFQGTGAADDSGLPNDRFFAVRPEGSVSTLKIQRTERGDSAVYLCASSLIIGGPRVANVLTFGAGSRLTVL.

This chain joins TRBV19 and TRBJ2-1, with TRBD2 matching over 15 bases. Looked up from germline, CDR1 is LNHDA and CDR2 is SQIVND (reference sequence). The CDR3 totals 15 residues. With 3 bases clipped from V and 10 bases from J, the junction kept 4 bases outside the gene matches. The CDR3 DNA follows: TGTGCCAGTAGTATCGGACTAGCGGGGGGGTCAGAGCAGTTCTTC. As protein: CASSIGLAGGSEQFF.

The chain is built from TRBV9 and TRBJ1-2, with D maybe TRBD1 (6 bases). The V end lost 3 bases, the J end lost 2 bases, and 11 bases lay between the germline ends. The length of the CDR3 is 14 residues. The germline V gene encodes CDR1 SGDLS and CDR2 YYNGEE. The CDR3 here is CASSAQQGNYGYTF. Here the CDR3 DNA reads TGTGCCAGCAGCGCCCAACAGGGAAACTATGGCTACACCTTC.

The table lists this clone with a few counts. The chain recombines TRBV5-3 with TRBJ1-2, with no clear D. TRBV5-3 is an ORF; its function is uncertain. The CDR3 totals 15 residues. V lost 5 bases, J lost 2 bases, and 16 bases lay in between. CDR3 residues: CARSSIKQPNYGYTF. CDR3 sequence (DNA): TGTGCCAGAAGTTCAATAAAACAGCCAAACTATGGCTACACCTTC.

This chain connects TRBV30 to TRBJ2-2; the D gene is possibly TRBD1 (5 bases). Germline assignment: CDR1 GTSNPN and CDR2 SVGIG (reference sequence). With 1 base removed from V and 2 bases from J, the gap between germline ends came to 11 bases. This CDR3 is built from 15 residues. The CDR3 sequence: CAWSEWGTNTGELFF. In nucleotides, the CDR3 is TGTGCCTGGAGTGAGTGGGGCACCAACACCGGGGAGCTGTTTTTT. Variable domain in full (rest from reference TRBV30 and TRBJ2-2): SQTIHQWPATLVQPVGSPLSLECTVEGTSNPNLYWYRQAAGRGLQLLFYSVGIGQISSEVPQNLSASRPQDRQFILSSKKLLLSDSGFYLCAWSEWGTNTGELFFGEGSRLTVL.

The sample holds one count of this clone. The J gene is TRBJ2-7, the V gene TRBV5-8; D remains ambiguous. CDR1 SGHTS and CDR2 YDEGEE come from the germline V gene. The V gene lost 1 base and the J gene lost 3 bases, with 8 bases spanning the gap. This CDR3 contains 13 residues. CDR3 region: CASSLIQIYEQYF. CDR3 coding DNA: TGTGCCAGCAGCTTGATCCAGATCTACGAGCAGTACTTC.

CDR3 in amino acids: CASSPQTFGELFF. DNA of the CDR3: TGTGCCAGCAGCCCGCAGACATTCGGGGAGCTGTTTTTT. This chain uses TRBV14 with TRBJ2-2; D remains ambiguous. V was cut by 4 bases and J by 7 bases, with 10 bases left in between. CDR1 SGHDN and CDR2 FVKESK come from the germline V gene. This CDR3 has 13 amino acids.

This chain uses TRBV10-2 with TRBJ1-3; no clear D gene. This CDR3 spans 15 amino acids. The germline V gene encodes CDR1 WSHSY and CDR2 SAAADI. V lost 3 bases, J lost 5 bases, and 14 bases lay in between. CDR3 protein: CASSDWSSARNTIYF. DNA of the CDR3: TGCGCCAGCAGTGATTGGAGTAGCGCCCGAAACACCATATATTTT.

V is TRBV6-6 and J is TRBJ1-1; TRBD1 is a possible D gene (5 bases). V was pared by 6 bases and J by 1 base, with 9 bases between. CDR3 size: 13 residues. Looked up from germline, CDR1 is MNHNY and CDR2 is SVGAGI (reference sequence). This CDR3 reads CASSSQGNTEAFF. The CDR3 DNA is TGTGCCAGCAGCTCCCAGGGGAACACTGAAGCTTTCTTT.

V and J are TRBV14 and TRBJ2-3; TRBD2 agrees at 10 bases. Trimming removed 6 bases from V and 4 bases from J; junction bases left unmatched: 4. The germline V gene encodes CDR1 SGHDN and CDR2 FVKESK. The CDR3 loop spans 14 amino acids. CDR3 amino acids: CASRRTSGSDTQYF. DNA of the CDR3: TGTGCCAGCAGGCGGACTAGCGGCTCAGATACGCAGTATTTT.

This clone was seen more than once but under ten times. The V call is TRBV4-2, the J call TRBJ2-7; D is undetermined. The CDR3 is 14 residues long. Germline V CDR1 and CDR2: LGHNA, YNFKEQ. Trimming shortened V by 0 bases and J by 3 bases, and 9 bases separated the two germline ends. The CDR3 loop reads CASSQEEDFYEQYF. The CDR3 DNA sequence: TGTGCCAGCAGCCAAGAAGAGGATTTCTACGAGCAGTACTTC.

This chain links TRBV19 with TRBJ2-2, with a tentative D call TRBD2 (7 bases). CDR3 size: 16 residues. The germline V gene has CDR1 LNHDA and CDR2 SQIVND (reference sequence). Trimming removed 3 bases from V and 0 bases from J, with 11 bases in between. The CDR3 loop reads CASSMRRGPNTGELFF. CDR3 coding DNA: TGTGCCAGTAGTATGCGGCGGGGGCCGAACACCGGGGAGCTGTTTTTT.

This clone came up once. This chain connects TRBV5-1 to TRBJ2-3; 9 nucleotides agree with TRBD2. Per the germline V gene, CDR1 is SGHRS and CDR2 is YFSETQ. The CDR3 length is 17 residues. The ends lost 4 bases at V and 2 bases at J; junction bases unmatched: 11. In DNA form, the CDR3 reads TGCGCCAGCAGCCTGGTTGCGGGGGGGCTGATCACAGATACGCAGTATTTT. The encoded protein is CASSLVAGGLITDTQYF.

This clone was detected once. This rearrangement joins TRBV28 to TRBJ2-5; D gene unclear. This CDR3 comprises 14 residues. Trimming cost V 3 bases and J 1 base, with 9 bases left between them. CDR1 is MDHEN, CDR2 SYDVKM, per germline. Here the CDR3 reads CASSLPGSQETQYF. CDR3 DNA sequence: TGTGCCAGCAGTTTGCCGGGTTCCCAAGAGACCCAGTACTTC.

In its sample, this clone was seen a few times. This chain links TRBV7-9 with TRBJ2-1; 8 bases fit TRBD1. CDR3 length: 14 amino acids. The trim removed 5 bases at V and 6 bases at J, leaving 6 bases unmatched. Germline V gene lookup returns CDR1 SEHNR and CDR2 FQNEAQ (reference sequence). The CDR3 loop is CASSLTGAGNEQFF. The DNA for the CDR3 is TGTGCCAGCAGCCTGACAGGGGCGGGCAATGAGCAGTTCTTC.

The gene calls are TRBV6-6 and TRBJ1-6; 8 bases line up with TRBD1. Germline assignment: CDR1 MNHNY and CDR2 SVGAGI (reference sequence). Trimming at V came to 10 bases and at J to 7 bases, leaving 15 bases not matched to a gene. CDR3 size: 16 residues. CDR3 region: CATGPGQGAMNSPLHF. Here the CDR3 DNA reads TGTGCCACCGGGCCGGGGCAGGGGGCTATGAATTCACCCCTCCACTTT.

The V and J genes are TRBV30 and TRBJ2-5; the match to TRBD1 covers 8 bases. Germline V gene sequence: CDR1 GTSNPN, CDR2 SVGIG (reference sequence). The CDR3 covers 14 residues. V lost 5 bases and J lost 2; bases outside the gene matches: 7. This chain's CDR3 is CAWDRGLGQETQYF. The CDR3 DNA follows: TGTGCCTGGGACAGGGGCCTAGGGCAAGAGACCCAGTACTTC.

This chain uses TRBV5-4 with TRBJ2-7; D remains unclear. The CDR3 is made up of 16 amino acids. CDR1 and CDR2 (germline): SGHNT, YYREEE (reference sequence). The V gene lost 0 bases and the J gene lost 6 bases, with 19 bases spanning the gap. For the CDR3, the DNA is TGTGCCAGCAGCTTGGATGCGAATTGGGCCTTACGCGAGCAGTACTTC. The encoded protein is CASSLDANWALREQYF. The full variable domain, its missing parts supplied by reference TRBV5-4 and TRBJ2-7, is ETGVTQSPTHLIKTRGQQVTLRCSSQSGHNTVSWYQQALGQGPQFIFQYYREEENGRGNFPPRFSGLQFPNYSSELNVNALELDDSALYLCASSLDANWALREQYFGPGTRLTVT.

The gene calls are TRBV19 and TRBJ1-3, with 10 bases matching TRBD1. The germline V gene has CDR1 LNHDA and CDR2 SQIVND (reference sequence). The junction had 4 bases not matched to a gene; V was cut back by 0 bases and J by 2 bases. The CDR3 length is 17 residues. As DNA, the CDR3 is TGTGCCAGTAGTATAGACGCCGGGACAGGGGCTGGAAACACCATATATTTT. It specifies CASSIDAGTGAGNTIYF.

This chain uses TRBV7-8 with TRBJ1-4; D is unresolved. Trimming took off 6 bases at V and 6 bases at J, with 14 bases between the two ends. The germline gives CDR1 SGHVS, CDR2 FQNEAQ. The CDR3 length is 14 residues. This CDR3 reads CASRRSQGDEKLFF. DNA of the CDR3: TGTGCCAGCAGAAGGTCTCAAGGAGATGAAAAACTGTTTTTT.

The rearrangement uses TRBV27 and TRBJ2-1; 12 bases map to TRBD2. This CDR3 contains 15 residues. CDR1 is MNHEY and CDR2 is SMNVEV in the germline V gene (reference sequence). The V gene end was trimmed by 3 bases and the J gene end by 6 bases; junction bases not matched to a gene: 3. The CDR3 protein is CASSFGLAGINEQFF. In DNA, the CDR3 is TGTGCCAGCAGTTTCGGACTAGCGGGGATCAATGAGCAGTTCTTC.

This chain uses TRBV19 with TRBJ2-7; possibly TRBD1 for D (6 bases). Deletions cut 3 bases from V and 2 bases from J, with 8 bases between. CDR3 length: 13 amino acids. The germline V gene encodes CDR1 LNHDA and CDR2 SQIVND (reference sequence). This CDR3 is CASSMDRAYEQYF. The CDR3 DNA reads as TGTGCCAGTAGTATGGACAGAGCCTACGAGCAGTACTTC.

The gene calls are TRBV7-3 and TRBJ2-6; D uncertain. The CDR3 is 14 amino acids. The germline V gene encodes CDR1 SGHTA and CDR2 FQGTGA. Trimming left V 5 bases short and J 0 bases short, with 5 bases between. CDR3 in DNA: TGTGCCAGCAGCATCCACTCTGGGGCCAACGTCCTGACTTTC. Its protein product is CASSIHSGANVLTF.

The V and J genes are TRBV10-1 and TRBJ1-1, with 7 bases matching TRBD1. The CDR3 has 15 residues. Trimming removed 7 bases from V and 1 base from J; junction bases left unmatched: 9. Germline CDR1 and CDR2: WNHNN and SYGVQD (reference sequence). The CDR3 coding sequence is TGCGCCAGCAACCTCTCGGACAGGCGGAACACTGAAGCTTTCTTT. Protein: CASNLSDRRNTEAFF.

This chain links TRBV7-8 with TRBJ1-3; the match to TRBD1 covers 8 bases. This CDR3 is 17 amino acids long. V dropped 5 bases and J dropped 0; count of bases not matched to a gene: 9. CDR1 is SGHVS and CDR2 is FQNEAQ in the germline V gene. The CDR3 reads CASSPPGGRSSGNTIYF. The CDR3 DNA follows: TGTGCCAGCAGCCCGCCAGGGGGCCGGTCCTCTGGAAACACCATATATTTT.

The CDR3 here is CASSYGRGVEKLFF. The CDR3, as DNA: TGTGCCAGCAGTTACGGCAGGGGTGTGGAAAAACTGTTTTTT. The rearrangement uses TRBV6-5 and TRBJ1-4; possible D gene TRBD1, 6 bases. Trimming cost V 2 bases and J 8 bases, with 12 bases left between them. The germline V gene encodes CDR1 MNHEY and CDR2 SVGAGI. The CDR3 totals 14 residues.

The rearrangement links TRBV5-1 to TRBJ1-1, with TRBD1 matching 8 bases. V lost 6 bases to trimming and J lost 2 bases; unmatched junction nucleotides: 12. The germline gives CDR1 SGHRS, CDR2 YFSETQ. This CDR3 is 16 amino acids long. The CDR3 region is CASNIGQGSFNTEAFF. CDR3 DNA sequence: TGCGCCAGCAACATTGGACAGGGTTCTTTTAACACTGAAGCTTTCTTT.

The chain carries TRBV7-8 and TRBJ1-1; the match to TRBD1 covers 7 bases. The CDR3 contains 14 residues. V lost 3 bases to trimming and J lost 2 bases; unmatched junction nucleotides: 3. Germline V gene data show CDR1 as SGHVS and CDR2 as FQNEAQ. The CDR3 here is CASSLDRSNTEAFF. CDR3 DNA sequence: TGTGCCAGCAGCTTGGACAGGTCTAACACTGAAGCTTTCTTT.

The J gene is TRBJ1-5, the V gene TRBV3-1 (or the pseudogene TRBV3-2), with D unclear. Trimming removed 0 bases from V and 4 bases from J, with 10 bases in between. CDR3 length: 15 residues. Germline V lookup: CDR1 LGHDT, CDR2 YNNKEL (reference sequence). DNA of the CDR3: TGTGCCAGCAGCCAAGATCTAGGCCGAAATCAGCCCCAGCATTTT. Protein: CASSQDLGRNQPQHF.

CDR3: CASSPGQADSPLHF. CDR3 nucleotides: TGCGCCAGCAGCCCAGGGCAGGCAGATTCACCCCTCCACTTT. The genes are TRBV5-1 and TRBJ1-6; TRBD1 might be the D (5 bases). This CDR3 comprises 14 residues. V dropped 4 bases and J dropped 8 bases, with 13 bases sitting between them. The germline V gene has CDR1 SGHRS and CDR2 YFSETQ.

This clone came up a few times. The chain couples TRBV29-1 to TRBJ1-1; tentatively, D is TRBD1 (5 bases). Trimming cost V 6 bases and J 0 bases, with 14 bases left between them. This CDR3 contains 14 residues. The germline CDR1 and CDR2 sequences are SQVTM and ANQGSEA. In DNA form, the CDR3 reads TGCAGCGTAAACCTGGGGCTTCTGAACACTGAAGCTTTCTTT. Encoded protein: CSVNLGLLNTEAFF.